The 10 T cell receptor beta chains given below trace back to one sample, sequenced in a study of T-cell memory formation after mild COVID-19 (dated by TCRdb to about 2021). The library was made by 5' RACE. Instrument used: Illumina NovaSeq 6000. Using fastp at Q25 and MiXCR, TCRdb reprocessed the public reads and kept productive beta chains. Identical CDR3 proteins give one entry, which carries the most common genes and DNA. This sample is represented by about 180,000 distinct CDR3 sequences; roughly 20% of them were singletons. Of the sample, roughly 3.7% is held by the ten largest clones. Sequenced material: PBMCs or a T cell subset sorted from them (not recorded which). Source of these receptors: a man aged 18 to 29 who had mild COVID-19 (a few samples of this study predate the infection). The sample titles of this study are shuffled in the database, so cell type and time point are left out; the donor was told from shared clones.

The V call is TRBV11-2, the J call TRBJ2-7; no firm D call. This CDR3 contains 12 residues. Trimming pared 5 bases from V and 3 bases from J, leaving 8 bases between. Per germline, CDR1 SGHAT and CDR2 FQNNGV. The CDR3 DNA reads as TGTGCCAGCAGCCGAGACAACTACGAGCAGTACGTC. Amino acids: CASSRDNYEQYV.

V and J are TRBV29-1 and TRBJ2-7; no reliable D call. The V gene lost 1 base and the J gene lost 5 bases, with 9 bases spanning the gap. CDR1 SQVTM and CDR2 ANQGSEA come from the germline V gene. CDR3 length: 12 residues. This chain's CDR3 is CSVEVRADEQYF. The DNA of the CDR3 is TGCAGCGTTGAAGTTCGGGCAGACGAGCAGTACTTC.

This clonotype was seen a few times. The chain joins TRBV12-3 or TRBV12-4 to TRBJ1-2, with TRBD1 as a possible D gene (5 bases). V lost 4 bases and J lost 0, with 9 bases in between. The CDR3 contains 14 residues. DNA of the CDR3: TGTGCCAGCAGTTCCAGGGAGACTAACTATGGCTACACCTTC. Residues: CASSSRETNYGYTF.

This clonotype showed up just a few times. This chain joins TRBV9 and TRBJ2-1; 10 nucleotides agree with TRBD2. Germline CDR1 SGDLS, CDR2 YYNGEE. Germline trimming cut 3 bases from V and 6 bases from J; bases unmatched to any gene: 6. CDR3 size: 15 residues. The CDR3 region is CASSAPTSGVNEQFF. The DNA for the CDR3 is TGTGCCAGCAGCGCACCTACTAGCGGGGTCAATGAGCAGTTCTTC.

The chain employs TRBV6-2 or TRBV6-3 and TRBJ2-1, with D perhaps TRBD1 (5 bases). The V end lost 4 bases, the J end lost 4 bases, and 8 bases lay between the germline ends. Germline V CDR1 and CDR2: MNHEY, SVGEGT. The CDR3 sequence is 13 residues long. DNA for the CDR3: TGTGCCAGCAGTTCCACAGGATACAATGAGCAGTTCTTC. Translation gives CASSSTGYNEQFF.

This clonotype was seen a handful of times. The V gene is TRBV2, the J gene TRBJ2-3; D may be TRBD1 (6 bases). This CDR3 spans 15 amino acids. The ends were cut back, 1 base at V and 1 base at J, with 9 bases in the middle. Germline-derived CDR1 and CDR2 are SNHLY and FYNNEI. In nucleotides, the CDR3 is TGTGCCAGCAGTGAAGTGGGGGCCCGCACAGATACGCAGTATTTT. Translating gives CASSEVGARTDTQYF.

The chain links TRBV4-3 to TRBJ1-1, with 7 bases lining up with TRBD1. Germline CDR1 and CDR2: LGHNA and YSLEER. J was trimmed by 3 bases and V by 2 bases; bases with no gene match: 0. CDR3 length: 13 amino acids. CDR3 in DNA: TGCGCCAGCAGCCAAACAGGGGACACTGAAGCTTTCTTT. Protein: CASSQTGDTEAFF.

Ten or more counts support this clonotype. V and J are TRBV20-1 and TRBJ1-2; no firm D call. V was cut by 5 bases and J by 3 bases, with 7 bases left in between. The germline gives CDR1 DFQATT, CDR2 SNEGSKA (reference sequence). The CDR3 sequence is 11 residues long. The CDR3 region has the DNA TGCAGTGCTCCCCGGGACTATGGCTACACCTTC. Translated, it gives CSAPRDYGYTF.

This chain uses TRBV7-2 with TRBJ2-7; 7 bases map to TRBD2. Germline V gene lookup returns CDR1 SGHTA and CDR2 FQGNSA. CDR3 length: 13 residues. Trimming removed 6 bases from V and 2 bases from J; junction bases left unmatched: 4. CDR3 in amino acids: CASRRSGAYEQYV. The CDR3 nucleotides are TGTGCCAGCAGACGGAGCGGGGCCTACGAGCAGTACGTC.

This clonotype was seen repeatedly, ten times or more. This chain joins TRBV29-1 and TRBJ2-1, with 9 bases fitting TRBD2. The germline V gene encodes CDR1 SQVTM and CDR2 ANQGSEA. J was trimmed by 0 bases and V by 6 bases; bases with no gene match: 6. The CDR3 length is 15 residues. The CDR3 bases are TGCAGCGTGGGGCGGGGGGGAAGCTCCTACAATGAGCAGTTCTTC. Translated, it gives CSVGRGGSSYNEQFF.